A single sample gave rise to the 10 T cell receptor beta chains below, sequenced in a study of identical twins. TCRdb analysed the 5' RACE reads with MiXCR anew, one entry per CDR3 protein. The table lists 280,000 or so distinct CDR3 sequences, approximately 8.5% of them singletons. Separately, the same data were catalogued under a study of yellow fever vaccine responses in identical twins.

Sample: memory (CD45RO+) T cells sorted from blood. These TCRs come from a young woman in good health.

This clonotype was counted at least ten times. The V gene is TRBV12-3 or TRBV12-4, the J gene TRBJ2-3; D is unclear. The CDR3 has 14 residues. Trimming shortened V by 1 base and J by 2 bases, and 7 bases separated the two germline ends. The CDR3 DNA is TGTGCCAGCAGTTTAGGGACGGTCACAGATACGCAGTATTTT. Translating gives CASSLGTVTDTQYF.

This clonotype was seen more than once but under ten times. The chain combines TRBV7-3 with TRBJ2-5; D is unclear. Trimming removed 1 base at V and 2 bases at J, with 5 bases between. The CDR3 is 13 residues long. Germline loops: CDR1 SGHTA, CDR2 FQGTGA. In nucleotides, the CDR3 is TGTGCCAGCAGCTTAAGTAGGCAAGAGACCCAGTACTTC. It translates to CASSLSRQETQYF.

This clonotype has ten or more counts. The chain carries TRBV7-9 and TRBJ1-1, with 9 bases aligning to TRBD1. Germline values: CDR1 SEHNR, CDR2 FQNEAQ (reference sequence). The CDR3 consists of 14 residues. V was pared by 3 bases and J by 4 bases, with 3 bases of the junction left unmatched. In DNA form, the CDR3 reads TGTGCCAGCAGCTTCGGGACAGGGCCCACTGAAGCTTTCTTT. Translated, it gives CASSFGTGPTEAFF.

In this sample, this clonotype turned up a few times. The rearrangement links TRBV10-3 to TRBJ1-1; TRBD1 matches at 10 bases. The CDR3 totals 15 residues. V trimming: 6 bases; J trimming: 4 bases; junction bases outside the gene matches: 8. The germline gives CDR1 ENHRY, CDR2 SYGVKD. For the CDR3, the DNA is TGTGCCATCAGGGGTAGACAGGGGGCGGGCACTGAAGCTTTCTTT. It translates to CAIRGRQGAGTEAFF.

This clonotype has more than one count but fewer than ten. The chain links TRBV6-1 to TRBJ1-5, with 8 bases fitting TRBD1. The length of the CDR3 is 13 residues. The junction had 5 bases not matched to a gene; V was cut back by 7 bases and J by 6 bases. Germline V gene lookup returns CDR1 MNHNS and CDR2 SASEGT. The CDR3 DNA reads as TGTGCCAGCAACGGACAGGGAATTCAGCCCCAGCATTTT. Translated: CASNGQGIQPQHF.

V is TRBV20-1 and J is TRBJ2-2; D perhaps matches TRBD2 (5 bases). Trimming left V 3 bases short and J 5 bases short, with 13 bases between. The CDR3 has 14 residues. The germline V gene has CDR1 DFQATT and CDR2 SNEGSKA (reference sequence). The CDR3 protein is CSARRVDGTGELFF. CDR3 nucleotides: TGCAGTGCTAGGAGGGTTGATGGGACCGGGGAGCTGTTTTTT.

This clonotype was detected many times. This chain links TRBV7-8 with TRBJ1-1; no clear D gene. V was clipped by 1 base and J by 1 base, with 7 bases between them. CDR3 length: 14 residues. Per the germline V gene, CDR1 is SGHVS and CDR2 is FQNEAQ. CDR3 nucleotide sequence: TGTGCCAGCAGCTTAGGGGCGGCGAACACTGAAGCTTTCTTT. Protein sequence: CASSLGAANTEAFF.

The sample holds a few counts of this clonotype. The chain has TRBV4-1 and TRBJ2-7; 11 bases agree with TRBD2. This CDR3 spans 17 amino acids. Trimming removed 3 bases from V and 0 bases from J; junction bases left unmatched: 7. The germline CDR1 and CDR2 sequences are MGHRA and YSYEKL. In nucleotides, the CDR3 is TGCGCCAGCAGCCAGGGCATACTAGCGGGGGTCTCCTACGAGCAGTACTTC. Its translation: CASSQGILAGVSYEQYF.

The sample holds many counts of this clonotype. The genes are TRBV27 and TRBJ1-6, with D tentatively TRBD1 (6 bases). With 5 bases removed from V and 7 bases from J, the gap between germline ends came to 15 bases. Germline lookup yields CDR1 MNHEY and CDR2 SMNVEV (reference sequence). This CDR3 comprises 15 residues. CDR3 DNA: TGTGCCAGCAGTCCCCCGGGACACCAGAATTCACCCCTCCACTTT. This codes for CASSPPGHQNSPLHF.

This clonotype came up many times. The chain uses TRBV3-1 and TRBJ2-1; D may be TRBD2 (6 bases). Germline CDR1 reads LGHDT; CDR2 reads YNNKEL (reference sequence). The V end lost 4 bases, the J end lost 9 bases, and 19 bases lay between the germline ends. The CDR3 sequence is 15 residues long. The chain's CDR3 is CASSPAGTAFTEQFF. CDR3 DNA sequence: TGTGCCAGCAGCCCAGCCGGGACTGCCTTCACTGAGCAGTTCTTC.